Below are 16 T cell receptor beta chains sequenced from a single sample in a study of molecular identifiers for immune sequencing clone quantification. Each CDR3 protein is one row after TCRdb ran MiXCR on the PCR reads. The sample holds some 65,000 distinct CDR3 sequences, less than 20% seen once. The source material was naive CD8+ T cells from blood, with Jurkat cell RNA spiked in. Specified subset: FACS-sorted CD8+CD4-CCR7+CD45RA+ naive T cells. The source of these receptors is a human donor in good health. Some libraries in this study had Jurkat cell RNA spiked in.

The chain employs TRBV2 and TRBJ2-1, with TRBD2 matching over 8 bases. Germline loops: CDR1 SNHLY, CDR2 FYNNEI. Trimming removed 9 bases from V and 1 base from J; junction bases left unmatched: 5. The CDR3 covers 14 residues. CDR3 nucleotide sequence: TGTGCCAGTGATGAGCGGGAGTCCTACAATGAGCAGTTCTTC. Amino acid sequence: CASDERESYNEQFF.

Turning to this clonotype: It may be a read error: a sequence one base away is much more abundant. The chain employs TRBV7-8 and TRBJ2-7; either TRBD1 or TRBD2 may fit D (6 bases each). Germline V gene lookup returns CDR1 SGHVS and CDR2 FQNEAQ. Trimming pared 5 bases from V and 4 bases from J, leaving 12 bases between. The CDR3 is made up of 13 amino acids. DNA of the CDR3: TGTGCCAGCAGCCCGAGGGGGGAGTACGAGCAGTACTTC. It codes for CASSPRGEYEQYF.

This clonotype was observed many times. The gene calls are TRBV20-1 and TRBJ2-5; TRBD2 agrees at 11 bases. CDR1 DFQATT and CDR2 SNEGSKA come from the germline V gene (reference sequence). V gave up 3 bases and J gave up 1 base; unmatched junction bases: 1. There are 14 residues in the CDR3. CDR3 sequence: CSARTSGAQETQYF. As DNA, the CDR3 is TGCAGTGCTAGGACTAGCGGGGCCCAAGAGACCCAGTACTTC.

This clonotype was found a few times. The chain employs TRBV7-9 and TRBJ2-7; D unresolved. The CDR3 has 12 amino acids. Trimming left V 4 bases short and J 2 bases short, with 6 bases between. Germline CDR1 and CDR2: SEHNR and FQNEAQ (reference sequence). CDR3 loop: CASSSTTYEQYF. Written as DNA, the CDR3 is TGTGCCAGCAGCTCAACTACCTACGAGCAGTACTTC.

This clonotype was seen only a few times. The chain employs TRBV13 and TRBJ2-1, with D possibly being TRBD1 (6 bases). The CDR3 totals 16 residues. The V gene's germline CDR1 is PRHDT and CDR2 FYEKMQ (reference sequence). Trimming removed 5 bases at V and 3 bases at J, with 17 bases between. The CDR3 DNA reads TGTGCCAGCAGCCCAGCCGGGACAAACTACTACAATGAGCAGTTCTTC. Translated: CASSPAGTNYYNEQFF.

In this sample, this clonotype turned up many times. This chain uses TRBV28 with TRBJ2-7; a weak D match, TRBD1 (7 bases). The CDR3 is 14 amino acids. Germline CDR1 reads MDHEN; CDR2 reads SYDVKM. V gave up 5 bases and J gave up 5 bases, with 16 bases separating them. This CDR3 reads CASSVKTGRHEQYF. In DNA, the CDR3 is TGTGCCAGCAGTGTGAAGACAGGGAGGCACGAGCAGTACTTC.

On this clonotype itself: A much more abundant neighbour one base away suggests this may be a read error. This chain joins TRBV14 and TRBJ2-2; D remains unclear. V lost 7 bases and J lost 4, with 10 bases in between. This CDR3 has 13 residues. The germline V gene has CDR1 SGHDN and CDR2 FVKESK. As DNA, the CDR3 is TGTGCCAGCAACCTGACTCGCACCGGGGAGCTGTTTTTT. This codes for CASNLTRTGELFF.

With regard to this clonotype: Given a much more abundant clone one base away, this may be a read error. The chain has TRBV19 and TRBJ2-1; D is possibly TRBD2 (6 bases). The V gene's germline CDR1 is LNHDA and CDR2 SQIVND (reference sequence). The CDR3 is 15 amino acids. In DNA, the CDR3 is TGTGCCAGTAGACTTAATTTCCGGGAGAACAATGAGCAGTCCTTC. This sequence encodes CASRLNFRENNEQSF.

This clonotype was found a few times. A much more abundant neighbour one base away suggests this may be a read error. This sequence joins TRBV10-2 and TRBJ2-2; D possibly uses TRBD1 or TRBD2 (5 bases each). V was cut by 6 bases and J by 0 bases, with 17 bases left in between. CDR3 length equals 17 residues. Per germline, CDR1 WSHSY and CDR2 SAAADI. DNA of the CDR3: TGCGCCAGCAGAACGGGACCAGCGCTTACGAACACCGGGGAGCTGTTTTTT. Translation gives CASRTGPALTNTGELFF.

To note about this clonotype: One end of the junction fails to match germline, which may point to a read error. V usage is TRBV27 and J usage is TRBJ2-1, with TRBD2 identical over 7 bases. CDR1 is MNHEY, CDR2 SMNVEV, per germline (reference sequence). This CDR3 is built from 15 residues. The CDR3 spells CAISTGTNLYDEQFF. CDR3 in DNA: TGTGCCATCAGTACCGGGACTAATCTCTACGATGAGCAGTTCTTC.

The table lists this clonotype with many counts. The chain combines TRBV11-2 with TRBJ2-7; D remains ambiguous. Germline CDR1 SGHAT, CDR2 FQNNGV. Trimming left V 1 base short and J 7 bases short, with 14 bases between. The CDR3 runs 14 residues. The CDR3 reads CASSLVVSLREQYF. The CDR3 bases are TGTGCCAGCAGCTTAGTAGTCAGTCTCAGGGAGCAGTACTTC.

This chain joins TRBV11-2 and TRBJ2-7, with 10 positions matching TRBD2. The CDR3 spans 15 residues. Germline V gives CDR1 SGHAT, CDR2 FQNNGV. V was pared by 1 base and J by 2 bases, with 2 bases of the junction left unmatched. Here the CDR3 DNA reads TGTGCCAGCAGCTTAGGAAGCGGGGGGGCCTACGAGCAGTACTTC. This codes for CASSLGSGGAYEQYF.

This clonotype was recorded at least ten times. V gene TRBV7-9 combines with J gene TRBJ2-7; tentative D call: TRBD1 (6 bases). CDR1 SEHNR and CDR2 FQNEAQ come from the germline V gene (reference sequence). With 1 base removed from V and 2 bases from J, the gap between germline ends came to 9 bases. The CDR3 sequence is 14 residues long. As DNA, the CDR3 is TGTGCCAGCAGCTTAGTGGGGGCCACCTACGAGCAGTACTTC. As protein: CASSLVGATYEQYF.

This clonotype showed up many times. The CDR3 region has the DNA TGCGCCAGCAGCTTCGGGACAGGGGGCTTTGAGCAGTACTTC. It specifies CASSFGTGGFEQYF. This chain links TRBV5-1 with TRBJ2-7; 12 bases agree with TRBD1. J gave up 7 bases and V 2 bases, and 4 bases lay outside the gene matches. This CDR3 has 14 amino acids. Looked up from germline, CDR1 is SGHRS and CDR2 is YFSETQ.

This clonotype was recorded at least ten times. V is TRBV4-1 and J is TRBJ2-4; D might be TRBD1 (6 bases). V gave up 2 bases and J gave up 8 bases, with 13 bases separating them. This CDR3 has 14 residues. Germline CDR1 is MGHRA and CDR2 is YSYEKL. CDR3 nucleotide sequence: TGCGCCAGCAGCCAATTCACAGGGTCCTACATTCAGTACTTC. This translates into CASSQFTGSYIQYF.

The sample holds many counts of this clonotype. V and J are TRBV29-1 and TRBJ2-7, with 7 bases aligning to TRBD1. CDR1 is SQVTM and CDR2 is ANQGSEA in the germline V gene. V dropped 5 bases and J dropped 2; count of bases not matched to a gene: 3. The CDR3 extends over 12 amino acids. Here the CDR3 DNA reads TGCAGCGTTACAGGGGACCCCTACGAGCAGTACTTC. The encoded protein is CSVTGDPYEQYF.